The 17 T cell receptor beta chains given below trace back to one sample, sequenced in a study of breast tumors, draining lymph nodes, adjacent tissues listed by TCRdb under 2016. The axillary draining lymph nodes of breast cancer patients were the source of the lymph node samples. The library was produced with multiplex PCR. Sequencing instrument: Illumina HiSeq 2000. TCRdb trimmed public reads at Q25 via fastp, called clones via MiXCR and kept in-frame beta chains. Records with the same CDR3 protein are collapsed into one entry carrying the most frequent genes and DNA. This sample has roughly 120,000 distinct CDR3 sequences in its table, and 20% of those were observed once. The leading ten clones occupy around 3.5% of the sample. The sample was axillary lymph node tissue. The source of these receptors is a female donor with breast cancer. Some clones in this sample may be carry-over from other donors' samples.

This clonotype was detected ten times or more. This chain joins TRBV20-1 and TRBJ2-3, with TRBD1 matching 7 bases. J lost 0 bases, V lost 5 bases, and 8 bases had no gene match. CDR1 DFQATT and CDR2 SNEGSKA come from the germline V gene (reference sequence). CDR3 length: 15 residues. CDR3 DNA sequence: TGCAGTGCTTTTCTGACAGGGCGTAGCACAGATACGCAGTATTTT. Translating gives CSAFLTGRSTDTQYF.

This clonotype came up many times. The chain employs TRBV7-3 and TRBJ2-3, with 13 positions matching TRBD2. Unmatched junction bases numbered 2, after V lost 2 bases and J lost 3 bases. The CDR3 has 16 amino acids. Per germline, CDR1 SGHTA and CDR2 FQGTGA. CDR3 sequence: CASSLGTSGVTDTQYF. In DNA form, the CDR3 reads TGTGCCAGCAGCTTAGGGACTAGCGGGGTGACAGATACGCAGTATTTT.

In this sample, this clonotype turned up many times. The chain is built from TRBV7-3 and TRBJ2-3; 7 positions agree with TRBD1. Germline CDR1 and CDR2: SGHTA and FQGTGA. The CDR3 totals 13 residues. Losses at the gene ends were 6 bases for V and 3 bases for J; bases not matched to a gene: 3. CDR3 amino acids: CASRPTGTDTQYF. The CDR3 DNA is TGTGCCAGCAGACCGACAGGGACAGATACGCAGTATTTT.

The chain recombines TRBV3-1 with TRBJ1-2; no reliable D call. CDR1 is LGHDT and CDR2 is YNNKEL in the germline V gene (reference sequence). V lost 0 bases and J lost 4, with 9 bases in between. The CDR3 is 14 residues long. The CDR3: CASSQEVYSYGYTF. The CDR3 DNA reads TGTGCCAGCAGCCAAGAAGTCTACAGCTATGGCTACACCTTC.

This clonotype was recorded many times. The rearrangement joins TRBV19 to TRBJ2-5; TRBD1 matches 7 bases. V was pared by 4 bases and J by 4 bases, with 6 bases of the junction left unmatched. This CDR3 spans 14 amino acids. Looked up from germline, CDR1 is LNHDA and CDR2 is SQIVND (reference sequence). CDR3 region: CASSTTGVGETQYF. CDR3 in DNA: TGTGCCAGTAGTACTACAGGGGTGGGAGAGACCCAGTACTTC.

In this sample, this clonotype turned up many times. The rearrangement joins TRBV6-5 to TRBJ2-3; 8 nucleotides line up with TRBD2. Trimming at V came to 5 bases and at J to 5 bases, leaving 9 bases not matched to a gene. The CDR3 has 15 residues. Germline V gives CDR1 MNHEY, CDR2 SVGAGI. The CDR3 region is CASSDREGYLDTQYF. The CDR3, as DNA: TGTGCCAGCAGTGACCGGGAGGGTTATTTAGATACGCAGTATTTT.

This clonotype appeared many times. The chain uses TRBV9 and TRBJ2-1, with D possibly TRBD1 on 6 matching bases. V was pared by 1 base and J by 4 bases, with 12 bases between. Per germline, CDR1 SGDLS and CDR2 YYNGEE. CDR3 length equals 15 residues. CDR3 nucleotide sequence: TGTGCCAGCAGCGTATATGTGGGGGCTTACAATGAGCAGTTCTTC. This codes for CASSVYVGAYNEQFF.

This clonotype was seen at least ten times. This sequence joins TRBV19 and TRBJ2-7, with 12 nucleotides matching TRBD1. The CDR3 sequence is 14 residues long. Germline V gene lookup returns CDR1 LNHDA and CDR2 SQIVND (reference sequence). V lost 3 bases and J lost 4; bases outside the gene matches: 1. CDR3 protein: CASSMGQGAYEQYF. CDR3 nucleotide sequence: TGTGCCAGTAGTATGGGACAGGGGGCGTACGAGCAGTACTTC.

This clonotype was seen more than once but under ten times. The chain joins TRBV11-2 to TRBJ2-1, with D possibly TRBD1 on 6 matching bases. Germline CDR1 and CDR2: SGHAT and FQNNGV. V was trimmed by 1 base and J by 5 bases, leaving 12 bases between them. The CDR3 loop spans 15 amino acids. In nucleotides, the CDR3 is TGTGCCAGCAGCTTAGGGTGGGGGCCAAACAATGAGCAGTTCTTC. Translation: CASSLGWGPNNEQFF.

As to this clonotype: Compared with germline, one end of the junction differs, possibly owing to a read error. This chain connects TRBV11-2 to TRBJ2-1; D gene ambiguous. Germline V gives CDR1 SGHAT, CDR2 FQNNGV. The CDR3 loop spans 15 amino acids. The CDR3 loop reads CASSLVWLSCNEQFF. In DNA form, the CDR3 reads TGTGCCAGCAGCTTAGTCTGGCTCTCCTGCAATGAGCAGTTCTTC.

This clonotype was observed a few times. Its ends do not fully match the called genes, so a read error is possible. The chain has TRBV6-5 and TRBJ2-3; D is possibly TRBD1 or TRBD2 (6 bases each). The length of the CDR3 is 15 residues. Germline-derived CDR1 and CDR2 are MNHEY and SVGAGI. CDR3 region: CASSFTGASTDAQYF. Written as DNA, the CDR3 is TGTGCCAGCAGTTTTACGGGGGCTAGCACAGATGCGCAGTATTTT.

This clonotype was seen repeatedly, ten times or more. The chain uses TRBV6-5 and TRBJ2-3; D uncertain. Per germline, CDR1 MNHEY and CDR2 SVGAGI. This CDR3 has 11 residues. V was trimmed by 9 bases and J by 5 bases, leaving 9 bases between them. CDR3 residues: CASRHLDTQYF. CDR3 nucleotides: TGTGCCAGTCGCCATTTAGATACGCAGTATTTT.

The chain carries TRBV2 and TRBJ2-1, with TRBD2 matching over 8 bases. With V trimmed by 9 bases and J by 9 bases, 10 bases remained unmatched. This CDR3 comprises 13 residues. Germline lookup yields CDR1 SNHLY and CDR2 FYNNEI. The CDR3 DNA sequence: TGTGCCAGTTGTCGGGGGGGCGGAGCTGAGCAGTTCTTC. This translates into CASCRGGGAEQFF.

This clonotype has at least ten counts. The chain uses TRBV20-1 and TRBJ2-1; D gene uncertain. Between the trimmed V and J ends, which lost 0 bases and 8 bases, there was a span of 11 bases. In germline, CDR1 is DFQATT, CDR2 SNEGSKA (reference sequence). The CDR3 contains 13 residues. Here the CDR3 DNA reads TGCAGTGCTAGAGACGGCAGGTATGATGAGCAGTTCTTC. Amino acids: CSARDGRYDEQFF.

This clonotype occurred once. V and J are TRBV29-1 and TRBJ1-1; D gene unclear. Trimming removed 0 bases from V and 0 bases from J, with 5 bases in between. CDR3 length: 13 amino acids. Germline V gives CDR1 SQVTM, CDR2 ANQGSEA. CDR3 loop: CSVEEGMNTEAFF. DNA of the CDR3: TGCAGCGTTGAAGAGGGAATGAACACTGAAGCTTTCTTT.

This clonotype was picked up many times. Written as DNA, the CDR3 is TGTGCCAGCACCACCGGGACAGGGACCTCACCCCTCCACTTT. Translating gives CASTTGTGTSPLHF. The chain couples TRBV12-3 or TRBV12-4 to TRBJ1-6; the match to TRBD1 covers 9 bases. The CDR3 runs to 14 residues. The J segment lost 10 bases and the V segment lost 7 bases, leaving 8 bases of the junction unmatched.

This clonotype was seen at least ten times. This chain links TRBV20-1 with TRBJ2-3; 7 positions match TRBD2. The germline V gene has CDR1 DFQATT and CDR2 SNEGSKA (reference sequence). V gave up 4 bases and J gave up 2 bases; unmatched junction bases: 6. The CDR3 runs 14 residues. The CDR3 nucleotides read TGCAGTGCTATTAACGGGGGGACCACAGATACGCAGTATTTT. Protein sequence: CSAINGGTTDTQYF.